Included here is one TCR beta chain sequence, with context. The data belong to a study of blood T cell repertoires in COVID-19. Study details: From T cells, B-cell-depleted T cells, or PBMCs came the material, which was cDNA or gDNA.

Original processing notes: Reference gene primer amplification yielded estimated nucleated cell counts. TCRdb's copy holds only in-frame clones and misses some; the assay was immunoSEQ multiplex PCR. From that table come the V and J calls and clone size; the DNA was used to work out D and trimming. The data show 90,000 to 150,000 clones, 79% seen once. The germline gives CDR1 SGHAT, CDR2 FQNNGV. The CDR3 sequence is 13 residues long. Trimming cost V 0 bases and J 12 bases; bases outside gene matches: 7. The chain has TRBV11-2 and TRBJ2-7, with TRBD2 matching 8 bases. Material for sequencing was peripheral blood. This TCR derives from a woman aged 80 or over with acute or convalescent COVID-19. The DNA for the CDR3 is TGTGCCAGCAGCTTAGATCGGGGGGGGAGTCTGTACTTC. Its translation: CASSLDRGGSLYF.